This paragraph reports one T cell receptor (beta chain). The CDR3 is made up of 16 amino acids. Germline V gene sequence: CDR1 MGHRA, CDR2 YSYEKL. The J segment lost 7 bases and the V segment lost 4 bases, leaving 9 bases of the junction unmatched. This sample is part of a study of T cell changes during pregnancy in multiple sclerosis. Data came from immunoSEQ multiplex PCR; TCRdb stores just in-frame clones and leaves some out. The table shows 46,000 or so clones, with roughly 90% occurring only once. The sample was peripheral blood, taken in the second trimester of pregnancy. The chain recombines TRBV4-1 with TRBJ2-4, with 11 nucleotides matching TRBD2. The TCR comes from a female donor in good health, enrolled as a control in a pregnancy study. The CDR3 sequence is CASSPKTSGASNIQYF. In DNA, the CDR3 is TGCGCCAGCAGCCCGAAGACTAGCGGGGCTTCTAACATTCAGTACTTC.